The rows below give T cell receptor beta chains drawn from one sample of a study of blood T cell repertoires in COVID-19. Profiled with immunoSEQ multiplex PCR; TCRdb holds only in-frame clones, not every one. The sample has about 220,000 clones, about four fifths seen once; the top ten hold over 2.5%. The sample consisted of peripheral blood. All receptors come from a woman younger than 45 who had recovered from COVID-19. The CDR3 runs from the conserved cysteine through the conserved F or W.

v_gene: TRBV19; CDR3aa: CASSYLAGGRSNEQFF
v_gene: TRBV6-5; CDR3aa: CASFGQGVYGYTF
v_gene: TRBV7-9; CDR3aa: CASSVRGGTSYEQYF
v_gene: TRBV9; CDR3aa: CASSPDRGLNREAFF
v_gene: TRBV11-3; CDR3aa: CASSLGLPGVRETQYF
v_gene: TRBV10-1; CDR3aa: CAILPGQGHLSYNSPLHF
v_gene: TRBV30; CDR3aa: CAWSKAGNTIYF
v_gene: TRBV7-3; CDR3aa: CASSPGGTDTQYF
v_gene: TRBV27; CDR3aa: CASSLRRDQPQHF
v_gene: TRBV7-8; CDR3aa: CASSLVVTSGSTYEQYF
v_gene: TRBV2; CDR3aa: CASSEAAANYGYTF
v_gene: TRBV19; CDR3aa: CASSPGQYNYGYTF
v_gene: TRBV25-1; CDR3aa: CASSDGWTFHF
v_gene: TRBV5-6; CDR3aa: CASSFGDSSEAFF
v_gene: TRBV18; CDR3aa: CASSPYGTSGTLSSYNEQFF
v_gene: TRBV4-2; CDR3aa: CASSQDHSANYGYTF
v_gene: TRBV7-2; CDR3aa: CASSSRRARPSGRTDTQYF
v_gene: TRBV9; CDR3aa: CASSPPSYEQFF
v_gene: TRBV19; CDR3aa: CASSPQGRAPQHF
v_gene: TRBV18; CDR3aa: CASSRREFGELFF
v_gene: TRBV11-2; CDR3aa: CASSRGTRNGELFF
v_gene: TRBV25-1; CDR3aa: CASSEYTGSSGANVLTF
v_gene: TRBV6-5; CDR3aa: CANRFGEQFF
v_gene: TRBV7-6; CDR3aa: CASSLRLAGGNPYNEQFF
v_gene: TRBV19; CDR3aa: CASSEPTGGSIGELFF
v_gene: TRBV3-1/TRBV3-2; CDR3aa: CASSYSQLQETQYF
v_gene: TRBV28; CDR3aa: CASGDRVNTEAFF
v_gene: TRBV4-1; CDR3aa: CASSQDTAAADEKLFF
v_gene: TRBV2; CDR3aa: CASSASAGATTGELFF
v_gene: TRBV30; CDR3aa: CAWTGPLRNTIYF
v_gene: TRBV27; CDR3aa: CASRYSGASPREQYF
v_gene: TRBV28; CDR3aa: CASSLGGARGYGYTF
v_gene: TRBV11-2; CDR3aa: CASSTITGVGEAFF
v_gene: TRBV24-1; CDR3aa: CATSDIQGFGTDTQYF
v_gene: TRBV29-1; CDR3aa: CSVRSSTEAFF
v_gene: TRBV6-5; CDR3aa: CASSYQGLGYTF
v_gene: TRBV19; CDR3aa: CASTPIPQGGTEAFF
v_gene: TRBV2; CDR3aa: CASSEVGSQETQYF
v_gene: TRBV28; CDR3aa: CASREEGTGNYGYTF
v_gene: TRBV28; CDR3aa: CASTQIMGAAYEQYF
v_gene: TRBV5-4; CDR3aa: CASSPGLAGGRGEQYF
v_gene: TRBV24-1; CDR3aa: CATSDSGGRGTDTQYF
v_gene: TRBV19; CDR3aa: CASSIGVAMGWDTKAFF
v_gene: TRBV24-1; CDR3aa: CATSDFTARSWTSGYNEQFF
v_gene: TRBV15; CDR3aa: CATSTTSGQGIPETQYF
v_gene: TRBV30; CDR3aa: CAWSEGGTYNEQFF
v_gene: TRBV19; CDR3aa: CASRTGTAPFSGNTIYF
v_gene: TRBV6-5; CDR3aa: CASRRLAGSYNEQFF
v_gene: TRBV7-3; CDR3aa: CASSFSGAGQETQYF
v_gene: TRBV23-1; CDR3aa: CASSREQGVNTEAFF